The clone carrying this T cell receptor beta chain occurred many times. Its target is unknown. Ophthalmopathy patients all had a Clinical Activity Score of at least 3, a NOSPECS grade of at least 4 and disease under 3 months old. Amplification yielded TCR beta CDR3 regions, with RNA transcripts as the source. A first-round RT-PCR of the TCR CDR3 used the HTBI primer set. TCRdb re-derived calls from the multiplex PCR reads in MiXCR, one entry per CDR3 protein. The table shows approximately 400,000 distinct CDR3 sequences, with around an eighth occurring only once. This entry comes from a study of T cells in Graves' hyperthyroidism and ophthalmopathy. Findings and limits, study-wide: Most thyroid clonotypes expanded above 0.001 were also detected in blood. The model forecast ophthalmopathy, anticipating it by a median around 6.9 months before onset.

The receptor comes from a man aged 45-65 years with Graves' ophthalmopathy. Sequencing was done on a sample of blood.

CDR3 sequence reads: CSVANPPASYEQYF. DNA for the CDR3: TGCAGCGTCGCCAATCCCCCGGCCTCCTACGAGCAGTACTTC. The chain couples TRBV29-1 to TRBJ2-7; D ambiguous. CDR1 SQVTM and CDR2 ANQGSEA come from the germline V gene. With 6 bases removed from V and 0 bases from J, the gap between germline ends came to 15 bases. The CDR3 is made up of 14 amino acids.